The 22 T cell receptor beta chains presented below share a single source sample, sequenced in a study of cytomegalovirus exposure and HLA in healthy donors listed by TCRdb under 2017. To prepare the library, the immunoSEQ multiplex PCR assay was applied. For the multiplex PCR, a mixture combining 60 forward primers for TCR Vbeta segments and 13 reverse primers for TCR Jbeta segments was used. This is the immuneACCESS table as TCRdb keeps it, with only in-frame sequences that have V and J called. A part of the clones is gone; compared with another copy, unresolved V genes explain less than half, and the rest is unexplained. This sample is represented by 100,000 to 150,000 clones; over 70% of them were singletons. Around 1.4% of the sample is held by the ten biggest clonotypes. The source material was PBMCs. These receptors were collected from a woman younger than 35 in good health and CMV-seronegative.

This sequence joins TRBV9 and TRBJ2-1; 8 positions agree with TRBD2. This CDR3 comprises 15 residues. CDR1 and CDR2 (germline): SGDLS, YYNGEE. The ends lost 2 bases at V and 2 bases at J; junction bases unmatched: 3. CDR3 nucleotides: TGTGCCAGCAGCGTCGGCGGGGGGACCTACAATGAGCAGTTCTTC. Translating gives CASSVGGGTYNEQFF.

To note about this clone: This CDR3 is also generated by other DNA sequences in the sample. The chain links TRBV5-1 to TRBJ2-3, with 11 positions matching TRBD2. This CDR3 is 15 amino acids long. The V segment lost 2 bases and the J segment 1 base; nucleotides outside the gene matches: 0. The germline V gene has CDR1 SGHRS and CDR2 YFSETQ. The CDR3, as DNA: TGCGCCAGCAGCTTACTAGCGGGGGGCACAGATACGCAGTATTTT. It yields the protein CASSLLAGGTDTQYF.

The chain carries TRBV10-3 and TRBJ2-1; D possibly corresponds to TRBD2 (7 bases). V shed 8 bases and J shed 8 bases, with 19 bases lying between them. The CDR3 has 14 amino acids. Germline CDR1 reads ENHRY; CDR2 reads SYGVKD. In DNA, the CDR3 is TGTGCCATCGGGGCTAGCGACGGGGGGCATGAGCAGTTCTTC. Amino acid sequence: CAIGASDGGHEQFF.

J is TRBJ1-2 and V is TRBV2, with 10 positions matching TRBD1. The ends lost 6 bases at V and 7 bases at J; junction bases unmatched: 11. Looked up from germline, CDR1 is SNHLY and CDR2 is FYNNEI. The CDR3 runs 15 residues. The CDR3 nucleotides read TGTGCCAGCAGCTTGGGACAGGGGATCGTTGGTGGCTACACCTTC. Translated, it gives CASSLGQGIVGGYTF.

CDR3 amino acids: CASSYRARGGTEAFF. CDR3 in DNA: TGTGCCAGCAGTTACCGAGCGCGGGGTGGCACTGAAGCTTTCTTT. The V gene is TRBV6-5, the J gene TRBJ1-1; D unclear. The germline CDR1 and CDR2 sequences are MNHEY and SVGAGI. The CDR3 length is 15 residues. V lost 2 bases and J 4 bases, leaving 14 bases between the germline ends.

The chain couples TRBV11-2 to TRBJ1-6, with a weak D call TRBD1 (6 bases). The CDR3 length is 17 residues. The V end lost 4 bases, the J end lost 6 bases, and 19 bases lay between the germline ends. The germline gives CDR1 SGHAT, CDR2 FQNNGV. CDR3 sequence: CASSWGGGPNFNSPLHF. CDR3 DNA: TGTGCCAGCAGCTGGGGCGGGGGGCCAAACTTTAATTCACCCCTCCACTTT.

V is TRBV27 and J is TRBJ1-2; D is undetermined. The germline V and J ends were trimmed by 6 bases and 3 bases, with 17 bases remaining between them. Germline V gene sequence: CDR1 MNHEY, CDR2 SMNVEV (reference sequence). This CDR3 is 15 amino acids long. The CDR3 DNA reads as TGTGCCAGCAGCCGTACCTCTTCCGGGGACTATGGCTACACCTTC. Its translation is CASSRTSSGDYGYTF.

Worth noting for this clone: One junction end does not reproduce the germline sequence, and a read error may be involved. This sequence joins TRBV7-9 and TRBJ1-2, with a tentative D call TRBD1 (6 bases). The CDR3 is made up of 13 amino acids. CDR1 and CDR2 from the germline V gene are SEHNR and FQNEAQ (reference sequence). CDR3 loop: CSSSPGTSAGYTF. The CDR3 bases are TGTTCCAGCAGCCCCGGGACATCAGCGGGCTACACCTTC.

This chain links TRBV5-4 with TRBJ1-4, with D possibly TRBD1 on 6 matching bases. V lost 0 bases, J lost 2 bases, and 8 bases lay in between. In germline, CDR1 is SGHNT, CDR2 YYREEE (reference sequence). The CDR3 runs to 15 residues. CDR3 in amino acids: CASSLATGTNEKLFF. DNA of the CDR3: TGTGCCAGCAGCTTGGCCACAGGGACTAATGAAAAACTGTTTTTT.

The chain uses TRBV7-8 and TRBJ2-3; 9 bases map to TRBD1. The CDR3 is 15 residues long. Germline V gives CDR1 SGHVS, CDR2 FQNEAQ. V trimming: 6 bases; J trimming: 7 bases; junction bases outside the gene matches: 11. As DNA, the CDR3 is TGTGCCAGCAGTCCTACAGGGGGCGGACTCCATACGCAGTATTTT. Residues: CASSPTGGGLHTQYF. Variable domain in full (rest from reference TRBV7-8 and TRBJ2-3): GAGVSQSPRYKVAKRGQDVALRCDPISGHVSLFWYQQALGQGPEFLTYFQNEAQLDKSGLPSDRFFAERPEGSVSTLKIQRTQQEDSAVYLCASSPTGGGLHTQYFGPGTRLTVL.

V gene TRBV5-4 combines with J gene TRBJ1-1, with D tentatively TRBD1 (5 bases). The germline V gene encodes CDR1 SGHNT and CDR2 YYREEE (reference sequence). Trimming took off 7 bases at V and 3 bases at J, with 22 bases between the two ends. The length of the CDR3 is 16 residues. The CDR3 nucleotides read TGTGCCAGCGCCCCACAGGCCCGTCTCCGTTACACTGAAGCTTTCTTT. Translating gives CASAPQARLRYTEAFF.

Regarding this clone: Sequence at one end of the junction differs from germline and may be a read error. The V and J genes are TRBV20-1 and TRBJ2-1; D is unclear. Looked up from germline, CDR1 is DFQATT and CDR2 is SNEGSKA (reference sequence). This CDR3 has 11 amino acids. CDR3 DNA: TGCAGTGCTAGGTTGTACAGTGAGCAGTTCTTC. Translating it yields CSARLYSEQFF.

The chain is built from TRBV6-5 and TRBJ2-2; D is ambiguous. Germline V gene data show CDR1 as MNHEY and CDR2 as SVGAGI. This CDR3 comprises 14 residues. V lost 6 bases and J lost 2, with 10 bases in between. As DNA, the CDR3 is TGTGCCAGCAGGTACCCCCGTAACACCGGGGAGCTGTTTTTT. Translating gives CASRYPRNTGELFF.

This clone was detected once. The chain has TRBV12-5 and TRBJ2-7, with TRBD1 identical over 9 bases. V shed 1 base and J 6 bases; nucleotides not matched to a gene: 7. The CDR3 spans 15 residues. CDR1 is LGHNT and CDR2 is FRNRAP in the germline V gene. The CDR3 DNA is TGTGCTAGTGGTTTGGCACCGGGACAGGGAGGCGAGCAGTACTTC. Its protein product is CASGLAPGQGGEQYF.

This rearrangement joins TRBV5-4 to TRBJ2-1; 11 bases align to TRBD2. V gave up 3 bases and J gave up 6 bases; unmatched junction bases: 8. Germline CDR1 and CDR2: SGHNT and YYREEE (reference sequence). CDR3 length equals 16 residues. The CDR3 nucleotides are TGTGCCAGCAGCTGGAGCGGGACTAGCGGAGTCAATGAGCAGTTCTTC. This translates into CASSWSGTSGVNEQFF.

This clone occurred a few times. One junction end disagrees with the germline gene, perhaps due to a read error. The CDR3 DNA sequence: TGTGCCAGCAGCTCGAAATGGGCCAAAAACAGTCAGTACTTC. Protein sequence: CASSSKWAKNSQYF. The chain has TRBV5-6 and TRBJ2-4; no definite D call. The CDR3 runs to 14 residues. Germline lookup yields CDR1 SGHDT and CDR2 YYEEEE.

The chain recombines TRBV11-2 with TRBJ2-1, with D perhaps matching TRBD2 (6 bases). Trimming cost V 3 bases and J 7 bases, with 22 bases left between them. Germline V CDR1 and CDR2: SGHAT, FQNNGV. The CDR3 is 17 amino acids. As DNA, the CDR3 is TGTGCCAGCAGCTTGGCCCTCGAGGACTACCACGGTAATGAGCAGTTCTTC. Its protein is CASSLALEDYHGNEQFF.

The gene calls are TRBV6-6 and TRBJ2-7, with D possibly being TRBD2 (6 bases). From germline, CDR1 is MNHNY and CDR2 SVGAGI (reference sequence). The CDR3 loop spans 16 amino acids. Trimming left V 5 bases short and J 6 bases short, with 23 bases between. The CDR3: CASSASPGTGVGEQYF. For the CDR3, the DNA is TGTGCCAGCAGTGCAAGTCCGGGGACGGGAGTAGGCGAGCAGTACTTC.

The V call is TRBV19, the J call TRBJ2-7; a weak D match, TRBD1 (6 bases). The V and J ends lost 6 bases and 3 bases respectively, with 12 bases between them. Germline loops: CDR1 LNHDA, CDR2 SQIVND (reference sequence). The CDR3 totals 13 residues. The CDR3 loop is CASSQGWVYEQYF. The CDR3 nucleotides are TGTGCCAGTAGCCAGGGGTGGGTCTACGAGCAGTACTTC.

This clone was seen a single time. V usage is TRBV14 and J usage is TRBJ1-4; D is unclear. The CDR3 extends over 15 amino acids. Looked up from germline, CDR1 is SGHDN and CDR2 is FVKESK. Trimming cost V 1 base and J 3 bases, with 9 bases left between them. The CDR3 DNA sequence: TGTGCCAGCAGCCAAGCAGCAACAGCTAATGAAAAACTGTTTTTT. Protein: CASSQAATANEKLFF.

V usage is TRBV27 and J usage is TRBJ2-1, with 13 bases matching TRBD2. The CDR3 contains 18 residues. J was trimmed by 0 bases and V by 6 bases; bases with no gene match: 8. CDR1 and CDR2 (germline): MNHEY, SMNVEV (reference sequence). As DNA, the CDR3 is TGTGCCAGCAGGTCTAGGGGACTAGCGGGGAGCTCCTACAATGAGCAGTTCTTC. Translated: CASRSRGLAGSSYNEQFF.

The chain carries TRBV4-3 and TRBJ2-3, with a tentative D call TRBD1 (6 bases). Germline CDR1 is LGHNA and CDR2 is YSLEER. The CDR3 is 16 amino acids. Trimming stripped 4 bases from V and 2 bases from J, with 16 bases between. The CDR3 loop reads CASSRDNALSTDTQYF. In DNA, the CDR3 is TGCGCCAGCAGCCGGGACAACGCCCTTTCCACAGATACGCAGTATTTT.